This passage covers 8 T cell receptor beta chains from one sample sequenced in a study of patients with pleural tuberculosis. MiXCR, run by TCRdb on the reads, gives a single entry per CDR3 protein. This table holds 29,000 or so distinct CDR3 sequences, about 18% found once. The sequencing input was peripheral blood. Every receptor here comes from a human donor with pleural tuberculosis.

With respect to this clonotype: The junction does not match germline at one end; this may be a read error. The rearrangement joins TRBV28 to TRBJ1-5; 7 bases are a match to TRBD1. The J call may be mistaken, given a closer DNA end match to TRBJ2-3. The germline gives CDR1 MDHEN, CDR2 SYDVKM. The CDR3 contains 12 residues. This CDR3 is CASKTGMQPQYF. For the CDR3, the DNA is TGTGCTAGCAAGACAGGGATGCAGCCCCAGTATTTT.

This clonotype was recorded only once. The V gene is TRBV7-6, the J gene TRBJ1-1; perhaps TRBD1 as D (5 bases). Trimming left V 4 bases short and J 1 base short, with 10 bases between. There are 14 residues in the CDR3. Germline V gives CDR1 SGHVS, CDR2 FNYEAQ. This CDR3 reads CASSSGRTNTEAFF. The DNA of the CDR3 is TGTGCCAGCAGCTCGGGACGGACGAACACTGAAGCTTTCTTT. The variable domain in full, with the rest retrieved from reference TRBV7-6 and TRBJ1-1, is GAGVSQSPRYKVTKRGQDVALRCDPISGHVSLYWYRQALGQGPEFLTYFNYEAQQDKSGLPNDRFSAERPEGSISTLTIQRTEQRDSAMYRCASSSGRTNTEAFFGQGTRLTVV.

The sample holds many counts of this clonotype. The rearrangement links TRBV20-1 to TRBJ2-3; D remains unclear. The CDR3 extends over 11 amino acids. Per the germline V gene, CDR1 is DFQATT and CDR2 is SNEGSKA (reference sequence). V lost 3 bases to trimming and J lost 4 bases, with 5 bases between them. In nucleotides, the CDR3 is TGCAGTGCTAGTCAGTCAGATACGCAGTATTTT. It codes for CSASQSDTQYF.

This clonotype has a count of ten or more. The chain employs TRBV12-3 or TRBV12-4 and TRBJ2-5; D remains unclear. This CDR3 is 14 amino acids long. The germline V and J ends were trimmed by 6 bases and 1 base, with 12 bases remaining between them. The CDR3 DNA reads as TGTGCCAGCAGGTCCCGGGCCACCCAAGAGACCCAGTACTTC. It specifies CASRSRATQETQYF.

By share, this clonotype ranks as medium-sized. CDR3 nucleotides: TGTGCCAGCAGTTTCCGGCCTAGCGGGGACAATGAGCAGTTCTTC. This encodes CASSFRPSGDNEQFF. V is TRBV27 and J is TRBJ2-1, with TRBD2 matching 9 bases. J gave up 5 bases and V 3 bases, and 5 bases lay outside the gene matches. The V gene's germline CDR1 is MNHEY and CDR2 SMNVEV (reference sequence). This CDR3 region has 15 residues.

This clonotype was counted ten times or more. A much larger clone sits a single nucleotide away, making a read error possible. The CDR3 loop reads CASSGAGTKPQFF. The CDR3 region has the DNA TGTGCCAGCAGCGGGGCCGGGACTAAACCGCAGTTCTTC. This rearrangement joins TRBV6-2 or TRBV6-3 to TRBJ2-1; 7 bases agree with TRBD2. V lost 6 bases, J lost 12 bases, and 11 bases stayed unmatched. Germline V lookup: CDR1 MNHEY, CDR2 SVGEGT. The CDR3 covers 13 residues.

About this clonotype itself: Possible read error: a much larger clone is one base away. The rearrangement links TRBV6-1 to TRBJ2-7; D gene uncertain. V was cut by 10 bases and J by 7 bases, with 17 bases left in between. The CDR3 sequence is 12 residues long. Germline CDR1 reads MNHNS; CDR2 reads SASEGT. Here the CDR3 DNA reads TGTGCCAACAAGCTGGGCAGCCTGGAGCAGTACTTC. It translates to CANKLGSLEQYF.

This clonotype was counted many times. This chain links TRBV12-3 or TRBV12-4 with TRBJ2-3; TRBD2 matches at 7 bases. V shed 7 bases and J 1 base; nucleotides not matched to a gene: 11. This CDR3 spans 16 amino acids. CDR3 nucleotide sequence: TGTGCCAGCACCCTCTTCAGCGGGGTGGGCACAGATACGCAGTATTTT. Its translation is CASTLFSGVGTDTQYF.